The 5 T cell receptor beta chains given below trace back to one sample, sequenced in a study of blood T cell repertoires in COVID-19. Repertoires were generated with immunoSEQ multiplex PCR, while TCRdb's copy carries only in-frame clones and drops some. The repertoire holds a few hundred thousand clones, with roughly 87% as singletons. Sequencing input: peripheral blood. These receptor sequences come from a man aged 40-55 years with active or convalescent COVID-19.

The chain links TRBV11-1 to TRBJ2-7; TRBD1 is a possible D gene (6 bases). The V and J ends lost 2 bases and 2 bases respectively, with 13 bases between them. The length of the CDR3 is 15 residues. The germline V gene encodes CDR1 SGHAT and CDR2 FQDESV (reference sequence). CDR3 coding DNA: TGTGCCAGCAGCTTATCGGACAGTAGGACCTACGAGCAGTACTTC. It codes for CASSLSDSRTYEQYF.

This clone was recorded a few times. This sequence joins TRBV9 and TRBJ2-1; 8 bases align to TRBD1. The V gene end was trimmed by 0 bases and the J gene end by 2 bases; junction bases not matched to a gene: 1. CDR1 is SGDLS, CDR2 YYNGEE, per germline. CDR3 size: 15 residues. The CDR3 is CASSVAGGPYNEQFF. The CDR3 DNA reads TGTGCCAGCAGCGTAGCAGGGGGCCCCTACAATGAGCAGTTCTTC.

The V gene is TRBV5-4, the J gene TRBJ1-1, with 8 bases lining up with TRBD1. The V gene end was trimmed by 4 bases and the J gene end by 3 bases; junction bases not matched to a gene: 2. From germline, CDR1 is SGHNT and CDR2 YYREEE (reference sequence). This CDR3 has 13 residues. The CDR3 region is CASSLTGDTEAFF. The CDR3 nucleotides read TGTGCCAGCAGCCTGACAGGGGACACTGAAGCTTTCTTT.

V gene TRBV5-5 combines with J gene TRBJ2-7; perhaps TRBD2 as D (6 bases). Germline V lookup: CDR1 SGHKS, CDR2 YYEKEE (reference sequence). CDR3 length equals 14 residues. Trimming left V 0 bases short and J 4 bases short, with 11 bases between. The CDR3 DNA follows: TGTGCCAGCAGCTTGGGCGGGGCGGGATACGAGCAGTACTTC. Translation: CASSLGGAGYEQYF.

The gene calls are TRBV29-1 and TRBJ2-5; D is possibly TRBD1 (5 bases). CDR1 SQVTM and CDR2 ANQGSEA come from the germline V gene. The CDR3 has 13 amino acids. The V end lost 8 bases, the J end lost 5 bases, and 18 bases lay between the germline ends. As DNA, the CDR3 is TGCAGCACGTTTGGGGCGCGTATGGAGACCCAGTACTTC. Protein product: CSTFGARMETQYF.